A single sample is the source of the 24 T cell receptor beta chains below, sequenced in a study of blood T cell repertoires in COVID-19. Some clones are missing from TCRdb's copy, which holds only in-frame ones; the method was immunoSEQ multiplex PCR. The sample carries fewer than 300,000 clones, 80% to 90% recorded once. The material sequenced was peripheral blood. All receptors derive from a man aged 50 to 59 with COVID-19, enrolled during active disease.

The CDR3 DNA reads TGTGCCAGCAGCTTGGAGGGTGGCGAGACCCAGTACTTC. Its protein is CASSLEGGETQYF. The rearrangement links TRBV3-1 (or the pseudogene TRBV3-2) to TRBJ2-5, with a weak D call TRBD2 (6 bases). V was shortened by 5 bases and J by 5 bases, with 12 bases between the two germline ends. The CDR3 runs 13 residues. From germline, CDR1 is LGHDT and CDR2 YNNKEL (reference sequence).

The chain joins TRBV19 to TRBJ1-2; D remains unclear. This CDR3 contains 13 residues. The V end lost 3 bases, the J end lost 8 bases, and 13 bases lay between the germline ends. CDR1 and CDR2 from the germline V gene are LNHDA and SQIVND (reference sequence). CDR3 sequence reads: CASSMPPGYGYTF. In DNA, the CDR3 is TGTGCCAGTAGTATGCCCCCCGGGTACGGCTACACCTTC.

The chain joins TRBV5-3 to TRBJ2-7; 7 bases fit TRBD2. TRBV5-3 is given ORF status, its function remaining uncertain. The junction had 6 bases not matched to a gene; V was cut back by 2 bases and J by 1 base. The length of the CDR3 is 15 residues. The CDR3 DNA reads TGTGCCAGAAGCTTAGGACTAGTAGGTTCCTACGAGCAGTACTTC. Its translation is CARSLGLVGSYEQYF.

This chain connects TRBV9 to TRBJ2-7; 7 bases map to TRBD2. Germline V gives CDR1 SGDLS, CDR2 YYNGEE. The CDR3 totals 17 residues. Losses at the gene ends were 4 bases for V and 0 bases for J; bases not matched to a gene: 13. DNA for the CDR3: TGTGCCAGCAGCCCCAGAGGGCGGGGGTTGGGCTCCTACGAGCAGTACTTC. It translates to CASSPRGRGLGSYEQYF. The full variable domain, completed using reference TRBV9 and TRBJ2-7, is DSGVTQTPKHLITATGQRVTLRCSPRSGDLSVYWYQQSLDQGLQFLIQYYNGEERAKGNILERFSAQQFPDLHSELNLSSLELGDSALYFCASSPRGRGLGSYEQYFGPGTRLTVT.

The chain combines TRBV10-3 with TRBJ2-3; 10 nucleotides match TRBD1. The CDR3 extends over 15 amino acids. Unmatched junction bases numbered 5, after V lost 8 bases and J lost 0 bases. Germline CDR1 and CDR2: ENHRY and SYGVKD. CDR3 DNA sequence: TGTGCCATCGGGACAGGGGAGGAGAGCACAGATACGCAGTATTTT. Amino acids: CAIGTGEESTDTQYF.

The chain is built from TRBV29-1 and TRBJ2-3; 11 bases map to TRBD2. Germline V CDR1 and CDR2: SQVTM, ANQGSEA. With V trimmed by 3 bases and J by 7 bases, 9 bases remained unmatched. The CDR3 spans 15 residues. The CDR3 reads CSVDGIAGGGNTQYF. In DNA, the CDR3 is TGCAGCGTTGACGGGATAGCGGGAGGGGGAAATACGCAGTATTTT.

The chain links TRBV3-1 (or the pseudogene TRBV3-2) to TRBJ2-7, with 10 bases aligning to TRBD2. This CDR3 is built from 15 residues. CDR1 is LGHDT, CDR2 YNNKEL, per germline (reference sequence). Losses at the gene ends were 0 bases for V and 4 bases for J; bases not matched to a gene: 3. The CDR3, as DNA: TGTGCCAGCAGCCAAGAGTCTAGCGGGGGTTACGAGCAGTACTTC. This codes for CASSQESSGGYEQYF.

The chain couples TRBV30 to TRBJ1-1, with D possibly TRBD1 on 6 matching bases. Looked up from germline, CDR1 is GTSNPN and CDR2 is SVGIG (reference sequence). The CDR3 is 13 amino acids. V gave up 4 bases and J gave up 5 bases, with 14 bases separating them. The DNA for the CDR3 is TGTGCCTGGATGGGACACCGTCGGACTGAAGCTTTCTTT. Translating it yields CAWMGHRRTEAFF.

The rearrangement links TRBV30 to TRBJ2-1, with D unresolved. The germline gives CDR1 GTSNPN, CDR2 SVGIG (reference sequence). CDR3 length equals 13 residues. Between the trimmed V and J ends, which lost 0 bases and 5 bases, there was a span of 8 bases. CDR3 sequence reads: CAWSVIRNNEQFF. CDR3 sequence (DNA): TGTGCCTGGAGTGTAATTCGTAACAATGAGCAGTTCTTC.

The chain recombines TRBV18 with TRBJ2-1, with a weak D call TRBD2 (5 bases). The CDR3 loop spans 12 amino acids. From germline, CDR1 is KGHSH and CDR2 LQKENI. V was trimmed by 3 bases and J by 15 bases, leaving 15 bases between them. The CDR3 is CASSPRGSWTFF. For the CDR3, the DNA is TGTGCCAGCTCACCCCGGGGTAGTTGGACGTTCTTC.

The gene calls are TRBV6-1 and TRBJ2-7, with a tentative D call TRBD1 (5 bases). V was trimmed by 2 bases and J by 6 bases, leaving 14 bases between them. The germline V gene encodes CDR1 MNHNS and CDR2 SASEGT. The CDR3 has 14 residues. As DNA, the CDR3 is TGTGCCAGCAGTGAACTTAAGACAGAATCCGAGCAGTACTTC. Protein product: CASSELKTESEQYF.

The chain joins TRBV3-1 (or the pseudogene TRBV3-2) to TRBJ2-7; a weak D match, TRBD2 (5 bases). Germline V gene lookup returns CDR1 LGHDT and CDR2 YNNKEL (reference sequence). The V end lost 0 bases, the J end lost 3 bases, and 12 bases lay between the germline ends. The CDR3 runs to 15 residues. The CDR3 nucleotides read TGTGCCAGCAGCCAAGATAGGCAGCGGTACTACGAGCAGTACTTC. Amino acid sequence: CASSQDRQRYYEQYF.

This sequence joins TRBV11-2 and TRBJ2-7; 8 bases are shared with TRBD1. The CDR3 sequence is 14 residues long. Germline trimming cut 3 bases from V and 2 bases from J; bases unmatched to any gene: 3. Germline CDR1 and CDR2: SGHAT and FQNNGV. The CDR3 is CASSLGQVPYEQYF. The CDR3 nucleotides are TGTGCCAGCAGCTTGGGACAGGTCCCCTACGAGCAGTACTTC.

This sequence joins TRBV19 and TRBJ2-1; 14 positions match TRBD2. This CDR3 contains 16 residues. V shed 9 bases, J shed 8 bases, and the junction held 12 bases outside the gene matches. Germline lookup yields CDR1 LNHDA and CDR2 SQIVND (reference sequence). Here the CDR3 DNA reads TGTGCCAGCCAGGCGATAGGGACTAGCGGGAGACATGAGCAGTTCTTC. Its protein is CASQAIGTSGRHEQFF.

This chain links TRBV10-3 with TRBJ1-1, with D perhaps matching TRBD1 (5 bases). V shed 10 bases and J shed 1 base, with 16 bases lying between them. Germline V gives CDR1 ENHRY, CDR2 SYGVKD. The CDR3 is made up of 14 amino acids. The CDR3 loop reads CATSGRGENTEAFF. The CDR3 DNA is TGTGCCACCAGCGGGAGGGGTGAGAACACTGAAGCTTTCTTT.

The chain recombines TRBV15 with TRBJ2-7; D not resolved. The CDR3 loop spans 14 amino acids. Per germline, CDR1 LNHNV and CDR2 YYDKDF (reference sequence). V was cut by 2 bases and J by 4 bases, with 12 bases left in between. The CDR3 region is CATSRPSDRYEQYF. In DNA, the CDR3 is TGTGCCACCAGCAGACCGTCCGATCGGTACGAGCAGTACTTC.

This chain connects TRBV18 to TRBJ2-7; 7 nucleotides line up with TRBD1. V dropped 1 base and J dropped 2; count of bases not matched to a gene: 5. The CDR3 has 15 amino acids. CDR1 is KGHSH and CDR2 is LQKENI in the germline V gene. The CDR3: CASSPLRTGTYEQYF. CDR3 sequence (DNA): TGTGCCAGCTCACCACTCCGGACAGGCACCTACGAGCAGTACTTC.

The genes are TRBV6-2 or TRBV6-3 and TRBJ1-1, with D possibly matching TRBD1 (5 bases). Germline lookup yields CDR1 MNHEY and CDR2 SVGEGT. This CDR3 spans 13 amino acids. V was cut by 4 bases and J by 5 bases, with 11 bases left in between. CDR3 DNA: TGTGCCAGCAGTTCCCAGGGATTTACTGAAGCTTTCTTT. Protein: CASSSQGFTEAFF.

The chain couples TRBV23-1 to TRBJ1-3; D is possibly TRBD1 (5 bases). TRBV23-1 is noted as an ORF with a role that remains uncertain. V dropped 0 bases and J dropped 2 bases, with 11 bases sitting between them. CDR3 length equals 16 residues. In DNA, the CDR3 is TGCGCCAGCAGTCAATCGGGGGGAGAGGCTGGAAACACCATATATTTT. This encodes CASSQSGGEAGNTIYF.

The V and J genes are TRBV7-8 and TRBJ1-5; D ambiguous. CDR3 size: 13 residues. The V end was cut by 8 bases, the J end by 6 bases, with 14 bases between. Germline assignment: CDR1 SGHVS and CDR2 FQNEAQ. CDR3 in DNA: TGTGCCAGCGCCGGCGCAGGCAGTCAGCCCCAGCATTTT. Translating gives CASAGAGSQPQHF.

The V and J genes are TRBV3-1 (or the pseudogene TRBV3-2) and TRBJ2-1; the match to TRBD1 covers 9 bases. The CDR3 is made up of 15 amino acids. Germline CDR1 and CDR2: LGHDT and YNNKEL (reference sequence). V dropped 5 bases and J dropped 0; count of bases not matched to a gene: 2. CDR3 in amino acids: CASSTDRGSYNEQFF. CDR3 in DNA: TGTGCCAGCAGCACGGACAGGGGCTCCTACAATGAGCAGTTCTTC.

The chain joins TRBV5-6 to TRBJ2-3; maybe TRBD1 (6 bases). V was pared by 3 bases and J by 2 bases, with 13 bases between. Germline assignment: CDR1 SGHDT and CDR2 YYEEEE. The CDR3 contains 15 residues. DNA of the CDR3: TGTGCCAGCAGCTCCTCCGGGACAATCACAGATACGCAGTATTTT. Translating it yields CASSSSGTITDTQYF.

CDR3 sequence: CATSDLQNSYNEQFF. Here the CDR3 DNA reads TGTGCCACCAGTGATTTGCAAAACTCCTACAATGAGCAGTTCTTC. The chain links TRBV24-1 to TRBJ2-1; no firm D call. Germline CDR1 KGHDR, CDR2 SFDVKD. The CDR3 extends over 15 amino acids. V lost 0 bases and J 0 bases, leaving 5 bases between the germline ends.

V is TRBV19 and J is TRBJ1-5; 7 bases are shared with TRBD1. J gave up 5 bases and V 5 bases, and 3 bases lay outside the gene matches. Germline CDR1 is LNHDA and CDR2 is SQIVND (reference sequence). This CDR3 has 13 residues. For the CDR3, the DNA is TGTGCCAGTAGTCGGACAGGAGATCAGCCCCAGCATTTT. It translates to CASSRTGDQPQHF.